The clone carrying this T cell receptor beta chain was counted between two and nine times. Its specificity is unknown. This record comes from a study of post-analysis software for immune sequencing data. Whole-study results and caveats: There were about 5 TRBV segments more frequent in patients than controls, and TRBV5-6, TRBV5-1 and TRBV20-1 were among them. Significantly lower normalized Chao1 diversity was found in patients with multiple sclerosis relative to controls. Same-batch samples co-clustered strongly by F measure.

Presence of unique molecular identifiers characterized the TCR beta cDNA libraries. Each CDR3 protein is one row after TCRdb ran MiXCR on the PCR reads. The sample lists around 440,000 distinct CDR3 sequences; roughly 46% were seen once. Unmatched junction bases numbered 5, after V lost 4 bases and J lost 2 bases. CDR1 and CDR2 (germline): GTSNPN, SVGIG (reference sequence). The CDR3 runs to 14 residues. The chain combines TRBV30 with TRBJ2-7; TRBD1 aligns across 10 bases. This TCR derives from a girl aged 5-17 years with multiple sclerosis. Sequencing was done on a sample of blood. CDR3 bases: TGTGCCTGGACTCTTGGACAGGGGGCCTACGAGCAGTACTTC. It yields the protein CAWTLGQGAYEQYF.